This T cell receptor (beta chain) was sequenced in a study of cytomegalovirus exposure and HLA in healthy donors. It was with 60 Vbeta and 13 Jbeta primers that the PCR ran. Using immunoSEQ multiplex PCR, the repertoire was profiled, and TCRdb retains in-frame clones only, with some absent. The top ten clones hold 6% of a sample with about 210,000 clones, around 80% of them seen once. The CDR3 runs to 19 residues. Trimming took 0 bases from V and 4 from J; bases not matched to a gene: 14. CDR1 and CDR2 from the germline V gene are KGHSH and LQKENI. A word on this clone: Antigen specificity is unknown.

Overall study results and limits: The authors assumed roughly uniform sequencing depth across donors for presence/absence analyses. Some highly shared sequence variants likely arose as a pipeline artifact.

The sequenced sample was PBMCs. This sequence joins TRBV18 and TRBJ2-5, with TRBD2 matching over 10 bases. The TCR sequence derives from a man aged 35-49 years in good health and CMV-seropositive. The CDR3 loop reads CASSPPGVAGGSLGETQYF. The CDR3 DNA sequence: TGTGCCAGCTCACCACCCGGTGTAGCGGGAGGTAGCCTGGGAGAGACCCAGTACTTC.